Below are 24 T cell receptor beta chains sequenced from a single sample in a study of response to subunit inactivated influenza vaccine. TCRdb ran MiXCR on the RT-PCR reads and lists one entry per CDR3 protein. The sample carries 500,000 to 600,000 distinct CDR3 sequences, 15% to 20% recorded once. The specimen was CD4+ T cells sorted from PBMCs, collected about 24 months after vaccination. These receptor sequences come from a man aged 45 to 70 who received an inactivated influenza vaccine.

This clonotype has a handful of counts. This chain uses TRBV20-1 with TRBJ2-7; D is perhaps TRBD1 or TRBD2 (5 bases each). The germline V and J ends were trimmed by 6 bases and 1 base, with 16 bases remaining between them. The CDR3 consists of 14 residues. Germline V gene lookup returns CDR1 DFQATT and CDR2 SNEGSKA (reference sequence). In nucleotides, the CDR3 is TGCAGTGCCCTACCCCCGGGACGGTCCTACGAGCAGTACTTC. This translates into CSALPPGRSYEQYF.

V and J are TRBV10-3 and TRBJ2-1; TRBD1 matches 8 bases. CDR3 length: 15 residues. CDR1 and CDR2 from the germline V gene are ENHRY and SYGVKD. Trimming cost V 4 bases and J 5 bases; bases outside gene matches: 7. The CDR3, as DNA: TGTGCCATCAGTGTGGGTGGACAGGGAAACAATGAGCAGTTCTTC. Translating gives CAISVGGQGNNEQFF.

The chain carries TRBV5-1 and TRBJ2-3, with D uncertain. Germline CDR1 is SGHRS and CDR2 is YFSETQ. Trimming stripped 4 bases from V and 4 bases from J, with 7 bases between. The CDR3 extends over 12 amino acids. The CDR3 nucleotides are TGCGCCAGCAGCGGTGACGCAGATACGCAGTATTTT. It translates to CASSGDADTQYF.

A remark on this clonotype: A much bigger clone sits one base away, suggesting this may be a read error. This chain connects TRBV6-5 to TRBJ1-2; the D is unclear. The CDR3 consists of 13 residues. The germline V gene has CDR1 MNHEY and CDR2 SVGAGI. DNA for the CDR3: TGTGCCGGCAGTTCTGGACCCAACTATGGCTACACCTTC. It is translated as CAGSSGPNYGYTF.

This clonotype was counted many times. V and J are TRBV12-3 or TRBV12-4 and TRBJ2-1, with 10 bases matching TRBD2. CDR3 size: 15 residues. Germline trimming cut 7 bases from V and 4 bases from J; bases unmatched to any gene: 7. CDR3 protein: CASTPSGGAYNEQFF. DNA for the CDR3: TGTGCCAGCACCCCGAGCGGGGGGGCTTACAATGAGCAGTTCTTC.

The V call is TRBV4-1, the J call TRBJ2-3; 7 bases are shared with TRBD2. V lost 3 bases and J lost 9; bases outside the gene matches: 18. Germline CDR1 is MGHRA and CDR2 is YSYEKL. The CDR3 is 17 residues long. The CDR3 loop reads CASSHPGTTTFSGTQYF. The CDR3 DNA reads as TGCGCCAGCAGCCACCCCGGGACTACCACCTTTAGCGGCACGCAGTATTTT.

The chain carries TRBV4-2 and TRBJ2-1; 7 bases match TRBD2. The CDR3 loop spans 17 amino acids. V shed 1 base and J 1 base; nucleotides not matched to a gene: 7. Per germline, CDR1 LGHNA and CDR2 YNFKEQ. In nucleotides, the CDR3 is TGTGCCAGCAGCCAAGTTGAGAACGGGAGGTCCTACAATGAGCAGTTCTTC. The encoded protein is CASSQVENGRSYNEQFF.

In the case of this clonotype: This CDR3 is missing its conserved last phenylalanine or tryptophan, likely due to a read error. This chain links TRBV12-3 or TRBV12-4 with TRBJ2-1, with TRBD2 identical over 8 bases. V trimming: 11 bases; J trimming: 7 bases; junction bases outside the gene matches: 13. The CDR3 runs 14 residues. As DNA, the CDR3 is TGTGCCTCCAGCCCCAGCGGGAGCGAGAATGAGCAGTTCATC. Translating gives CASSPSGSENEQFI.

The rearrangement joins TRBV15 to TRBJ1-5; tentatively, D is TRBD1 (5 bases). V was trimmed by 3 bases and J by 3 bases, leaving 24 bases between them. CDR1 LNHNV and CDR2 YYDKDF come from the germline V gene (reference sequence). The CDR3 contains 19 residues. CDR3 sequence reads: CATSSHGGPFRLANQPQHF. The CDR3 nucleotides are TGTGCCACCAGCAGCCACGGGGGACCCTTCAGGTTAGCCAATCAGCCCCAGCATTTT.

This clonotype was counted only a few times. The chain carries TRBV20-1 and TRBJ1-5; D call uncertain. The CDR3 is 13 amino acids. CDR1 and CDR2 (germline): DFQATT, SNEGSKA (reference sequence). V was cut by 3 bases and J by 0 bases, with 6 bases left in between. This chain's CDR3 is CSASSYSNQPQHF. DNA of the CDR3: TGCAGTGCTAGCTCCTATAGCAATCAGCCCCAGCATTTT.

The J gene is TRBJ2-1, the V gene TRBV6-2 or TRBV6-3; D might be TRBD1 or TRBD2, each matching 5 bases. Germline V gives CDR1 MNHEY, CDR2 SVGEGT. This CDR3 is 17 amino acids long. The V and J ends lost 0 bases and 2 bases respectively, with 14 bases between them. The CDR3 is CASSYSFSKGPYNEQFF. In DNA form, the CDR3 reads TGTGCCAGCAGTTACTCGTTCTCCAAGGGACCCTACAATGAGCAGTTCTTC.

This clonotype was counted at least ten times. V is TRBV4-3 and J is TRBJ2-1; D gene ambiguous. The germline V gene encodes CDR1 LGHNA and CDR2 YSLEER. The length of the CDR3 is 15 residues. The V end was cut by 0 bases, the J end by 2 bases, with 8 bases between. CDR3 DNA: TGCGCCAGCAGCCAAGAGCACACACCCTACAATGAGCAGTTCTTC. Protein sequence: CASSQEHTPYNEQFF.

This clonotype was seen a few times. V and J are TRBV11-2 and TRBJ2-3; the D is unclear. The CDR3 is made up of 16 amino acids. Trimming left V 0 bases short and J 2 bases short, with 12 bases between. Germline CDR1 SGHAT, CDR2 FQNNGV. The CDR3 sequence: CASSLEAVLITDTQYF. The CDR3 nucleotides are TGTGCCAGCAGCTTAGAGGCAGTACTAATCACAGATACGCAGTATTTT.

The chain employs TRBV3-1 and TRBJ1-2; TRBD1 might be the D (5 bases). V was trimmed by 1 base and J by 6 bases, leaving 12 bases between them. The CDR3 is made up of 14 amino acids. CDR1 is LGHDT and CDR2 is YNNKEL in the germline V gene (reference sequence). CDR3 coding DNA: TGTGCCAGCAGCCAAGGGCTAGGGACGCATGGCTACACCTTC. It encodes CASSQGLGTHGYTF. Complete variable domain (other parts from reference TRBV3-1 and TRBJ1-2): DTAVSQTPKYLVTQMGNDKSIKCEQNLGHDTMYWYKQDSKKFLKIMFSYNNKELIINETVPNRFSPKSPDKAHLNLHINSLELGDSAVYFCASSQGLGTHGYTFGSGTRLTVV.

This clonotype was picked up a small number of times. This chain connects TRBV20-1 to TRBJ1-1; TRBD1 agrees at 7 bases. The CDR3 extends over 13 amino acids. Germline lookup yields CDR1 DFQATT and CDR2 SNEGSKA (reference sequence). The V and J ends lost 6 bases and 1 base, in that order; junction bases with no gene match: 5. The CDR3 loop is CSAKWDRNTEAFF. CDR3 in DNA: TGCAGTGCGAAGTGGGACAGGAACACTGAAGCTTTCTTT.

This clonotype was counted between two and nine times. The rearrangement links TRBV20-1 to TRBJ2-7; 9 bases map to TRBD2. Per germline, CDR1 DFQATT and CDR2 SNEGSKA (reference sequence). With 1 base clipped from V and 7 bases from J, the junction kept 11 bases outside the gene matches. The CDR3 covers 15 residues. The chain's CDR3 is CSARVGTSTRREQYF. The CDR3 DNA reads TGCAGTGCTAGAGTAGGGACTAGCACTCGAAGGGAGCAGTACTTC.

Only a few counts were recorded for this clonotype. The chain recombines TRBV7-6 with TRBJ2-7; D call uncertain. Per germline, CDR1 SGHVS and CDR2 FNYEAQ. The CDR3 loop spans 13 amino acids. V lost 5 bases and J lost 3, with 11 bases in between. CDR3 sequence: CASSNPGDYEQYF. As DNA, the CDR3 is TGTGCCAGCAGCAACCCAGGAGACTACGAGCAGTACTTC.

This clonotype was seen a handful of times. The chain links TRBV4-3 to TRBJ1-3; D gene uncertain. Germline assignment: CDR1 LGHNA and CDR2 YSLEER. CDR3 length: 17 amino acids. V dropped 0 bases and J dropped 2 bases, with 14 bases sitting between them. CDR3 sequence: CASSQELPSRPGNTIYF. In nucleotides, the CDR3 is TGCGCCAGCAGCCAAGAGTTACCCTCCAGACCTGGAAACACCATATATTTT.

V gene TRBV7-2 combines with J gene TRBJ2-7; TRBD2 matches at 8 bases. J was trimmed by 3 bases and V by 2 bases; bases with no gene match: 9. This CDR3 region has 16 residues. Looked up from germline, CDR1 is SGHTA and CDR2 is FQGNSA. CDR3 coding DNA: TGTGCCAGCAGCTTAAACGGAGCGGCGGGGGGCTACGAGCAGTACTTC. Its translation is CASSLNGAAGGYEQYF.

DNA for the CDR3: TGTGCCAGCTTGACAGGGGGCGCCAACTATGGCTACACCTTC. This translates into CASLTGGANYGYTF. V is TRBV6-1 and J is TRBJ1-2, with 10 bases fitting TRBD1. In germline, CDR1 is MNHNS, CDR2 SASEGT. The CDR3 consists of 14 residues. J lost 2 bases, V lost 8 bases, and 5 bases had no gene match.

The chain uses TRBV16 and TRBJ2-3; 7 nucleotides align to TRBD1. Germline V gene sequence: CDR1 KGHSY, CDR2 FQNENV. Trimming removed 4 bases from V and 8 bases from J; junction bases left unmatched: 9. The CDR3 spans 14 residues. In DNA form, the CDR3 reads TGTGCCAGCAGCCGACAGCGGCAGGGGGTTACGCAGTATTTT. Its protein product is CASSRQRQGVTQYF. Combining the CDR3 with reference TRBV16 and TRBJ2-3 gives the whole variable domain GEEVAQTPKHLVRGEGQKAKLYCAPIKGHSYVFWYQQVLKNEFKFLISFQNENVFDETGMPKERFSAKCLPNSPCSLEIQATKLEDSAVYFCASSRQRQGVTQYFGPGTRLTVL.

This clonotype was counted a few times. The rearrangement links TRBV20-1 to TRBJ2-2; TRBD2 matches 12 bases. Unmatched junction bases numbered 8, after V lost 6 bases and J lost 6 bases. Germline V CDR1 and CDR2: DFQATT, SNEGSKA (reference sequence). This CDR3 region has 15 residues. The CDR3 loop is CSAPTSGSVSGELFF. The CDR3 region has the DNA TGCAGTGCCCCGACTAGCGGGAGCGTCTCCGGGGAGCTGTTTTTT.

The genes are TRBV7-9 and TRBJ1-6; D is ambiguous. Trimming cost V 1 base and J 6 bases, with 7 bases left between them. The germline V gene encodes CDR1 SEHNR and CDR2 FQNEAQ (reference sequence). CDR3 length: 14 residues. The CDR3 reads CASSLGLPNSPLHF. For the CDR3, the DNA is TGTGCCAGCAGCTTAGGGCTCCCTAATTCACCCCTCCACTTT.

The V gene is TRBV7-2, the J gene TRBJ1-2; 7 nucleotides match TRBD1. Trimming took 5 bases from V and 4 from J; bases not matched to a gene: 4. Germline CDR1 SGHTA, CDR2 FQGNSA. The CDR3 is 13 amino acids. CDR3 nucleotide sequence: TGTGCCAGCAGCACCGACAGGGCCTATGGCTACACCTTC. It specifies CASSTDRAYGYTF.